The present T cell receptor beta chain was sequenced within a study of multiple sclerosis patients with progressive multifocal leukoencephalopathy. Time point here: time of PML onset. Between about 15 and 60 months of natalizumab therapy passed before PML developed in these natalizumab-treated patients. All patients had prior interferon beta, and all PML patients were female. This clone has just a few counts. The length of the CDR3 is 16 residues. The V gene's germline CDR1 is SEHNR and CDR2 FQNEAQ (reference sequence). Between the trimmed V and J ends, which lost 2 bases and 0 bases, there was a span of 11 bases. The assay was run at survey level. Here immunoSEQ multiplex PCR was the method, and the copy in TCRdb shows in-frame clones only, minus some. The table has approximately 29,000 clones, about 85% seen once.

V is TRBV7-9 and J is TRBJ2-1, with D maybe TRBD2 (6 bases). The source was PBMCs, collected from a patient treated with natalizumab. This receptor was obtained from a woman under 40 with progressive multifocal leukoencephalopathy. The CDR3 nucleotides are TGTGCCAGCAGCTTAATGGGACTGAGCTCCTACAATGAGCAGTTCTTC. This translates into CASSLMGLSSYNEQFF.